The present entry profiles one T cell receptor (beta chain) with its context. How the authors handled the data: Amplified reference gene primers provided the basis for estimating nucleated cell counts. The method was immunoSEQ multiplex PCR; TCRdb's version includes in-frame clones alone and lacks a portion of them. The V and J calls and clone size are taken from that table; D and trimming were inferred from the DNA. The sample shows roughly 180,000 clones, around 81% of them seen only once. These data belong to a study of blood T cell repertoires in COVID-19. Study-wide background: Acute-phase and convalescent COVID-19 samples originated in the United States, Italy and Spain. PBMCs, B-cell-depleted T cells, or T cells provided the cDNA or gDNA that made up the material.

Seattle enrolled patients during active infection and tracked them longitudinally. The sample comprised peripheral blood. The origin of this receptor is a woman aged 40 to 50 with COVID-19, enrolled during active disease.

CDR3 loop: CASSFITRDTQYF. The CDR3 coding sequence is TGTGCCAGCAGCTTCATTACTCGGGATACGCAGTATTTT. The V and J genes are TRBV11-1 and TRBJ2-3, with D unclear. V lost 3 bases, J lost 6 bases, and 10 bases lay in between. Germline CDR1 is SGHAT and CDR2 is FQDESV (reference sequence). The CDR3 length is 13 residues.